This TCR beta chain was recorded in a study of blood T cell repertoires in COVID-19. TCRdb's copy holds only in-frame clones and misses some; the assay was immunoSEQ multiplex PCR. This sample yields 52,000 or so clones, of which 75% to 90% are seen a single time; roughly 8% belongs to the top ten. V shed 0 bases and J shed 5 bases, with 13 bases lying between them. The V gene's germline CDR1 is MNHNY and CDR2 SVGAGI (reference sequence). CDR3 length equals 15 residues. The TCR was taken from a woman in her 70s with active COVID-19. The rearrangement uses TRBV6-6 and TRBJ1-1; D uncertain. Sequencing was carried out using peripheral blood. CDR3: CASSYSGTPGTEAFF. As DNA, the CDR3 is TGTGCCAGCAGTTACTCGGGCACCCCGGGGACTGAAGCTTTCTTT.